This note documents a single T cell receptor (beta chain) sequence. What it binds is unknown. The record originates from a study of T-cell memory formation after mild COVID-19. General study results and limits: Balance between CD4 and CD8 was seen in clones contracting day 15 to 85, and a CD4+ lean was seen in later expanders.

The germline V gene encodes CDR1 SGHTA and CDR2 FQGTGA. The CDR3 is made up of 16 amino acids. After removal of 5 bases from V and 4 bases from J, the junction contained 9 bases not matched to a gene. From the 5' RACE reads, TCRdb called clonotypes with MiXCR, one entry per CDR3 protein. The repertoire holds 250,000 to 350,000 distinct CDR3 sequences, with around 15% as singletons. The sequence was collected from a man between 18 and 35 years old who had mild COVID-19 (a few samples of this study predate the infection). Cell type and time point are not known. Material: PBMCs or a T cell subset sorted from them (not recorded which). The chain recombines TRBV7-3 with TRBJ2-1, with 9 bases matching TRBD1. CDR3 residues: CASSPQGALGYNEQFF. In DNA, the CDR3 is TGTGCCAGCAGCCCACAGGGGGCGCTTGGGTACAATGAGCAGTTCTTC.